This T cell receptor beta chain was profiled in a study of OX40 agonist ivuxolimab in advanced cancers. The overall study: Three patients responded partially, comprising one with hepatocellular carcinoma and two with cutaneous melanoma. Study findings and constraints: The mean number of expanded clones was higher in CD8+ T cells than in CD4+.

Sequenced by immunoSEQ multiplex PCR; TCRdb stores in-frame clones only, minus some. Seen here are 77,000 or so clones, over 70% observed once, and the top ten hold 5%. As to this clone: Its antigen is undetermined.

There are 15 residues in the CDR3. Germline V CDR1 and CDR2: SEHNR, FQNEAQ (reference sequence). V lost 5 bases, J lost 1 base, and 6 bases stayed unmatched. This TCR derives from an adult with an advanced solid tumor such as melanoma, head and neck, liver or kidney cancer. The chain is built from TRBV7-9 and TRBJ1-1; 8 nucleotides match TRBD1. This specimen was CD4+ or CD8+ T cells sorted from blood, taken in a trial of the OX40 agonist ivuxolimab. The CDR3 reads CASSERQGSNTEAFF. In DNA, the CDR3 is TGTGCCAGCAGCGAAAGACAGGGGTCGAACACTGAAGCTTTCTTT.